Each of the 27 T cell receptor beta chains below was sequenced from the same sample in a study of blood T cell repertoires in COVID-19. Sequencing was performed with immunoSEQ multiplex PCR; in TCRdb, only in-frame clones are kept and a portion is missing. The sample contains about 210,000 clones, roughly nine tenths of which appear only once. Input material: peripheral blood. The origin of the receptors is a young man with acute or convalescent COVID-19.

V is TRBV18 and J is TRBJ2-7; D not certain. V gave up 2 bases and J gave up 2 bases, with 10 bases separating them. The germline V gene has CDR1 KGHSH and CDR2 LQKENI. CDR3 size: 14 residues. The CDR3: CASSPGQNTYEQYF. Here the CDR3 DNA reads TGTGCCAGCTCACCAGGCCAGAATACCTACGAGCAGTACTTC.

The chain links TRBV9 to TRBJ2-1; possible D gene TRBD2, 5 bases. Trimming removed 0 bases from V and 7 bases from J, with 14 bases in between. This CDR3 spans 15 amino acids. Germline lookup yields CDR1 SGDLS and CDR2 YYNGEE. The CDR3 loop is CASSVDTRVVNEQFF. CDR3 coding DNA: TGTGCCAGCAGCGTAGATACGAGGGTAGTGAATGAGCAGTTCTTC.

For the CDR3, the DNA is TGTGCCAGTAGTATGGTCGGGACAGACAACACCGGGGAGCTGTTTTTT. Translation: CASSMVGTDNTGELFF. The chain has TRBV19 and TRBJ2-2; TRBD1 agrees at 7 bases. Germline trimming cut 3 bases from V and 2 bases from J; bases unmatched to any gene: 6. Germline V gene data show CDR1 as LNHDA and CDR2 as SQIVND (reference sequence). The CDR3 runs to 16 residues.

The chain employs TRBV2 and TRBJ2-7; a weak D match, TRBD1 (6 bases). CDR3 length: 13 residues. Trimming removed 4 bases at V and 6 bases at J, with 13 bases between. In germline, CDR1 is SNHLY, CDR2 FYNNEI. CDR3 coding DNA: TGTGCCAGCAGTGGACAGGCCCTGGGCGAGCAGTACTTC. Translated: CASSGQALGEQYF.

The chain combines TRBV18 with TRBJ1-4, with TRBD1 identical over 7 bases. CDR3 length: 14 amino acids. CDR1 is KGHSH, CDR2 LQKENI, per germline. The V gene end was trimmed by 4 bases and the J gene end by 4 bases; junction bases not matched to a gene: 3. CDR3 nucleotide sequence: TGTGCCAGCTCACTGACAGGGTTTAATGAAAAACTGTTTTTT. This gives the protein CASSLTGFNEKLFF.

The chain is built from TRBV7-3 and TRBJ2-1, with 10 bases matching TRBD2. The CDR3 has 16 residues. Germline V gives CDR1 SGHTA, CDR2 FQGTGA. Losses at the gene ends were 3 bases for V and 3 bases for J; bases not matched to a gene: 5. The CDR3 coding sequence is TGTGCCAGCAGCTTCATGAGCGGGGGGGTCTACAATGAGCAGTTCTTC. It encodes CASSFMSGGVYNEQFF.

The rearrangement joins TRBV30 to TRBJ1-5; possibly TRBD1 for D (5 bases). CDR1 is GTSNPN and CDR2 is SVGIG in the germline V gene (reference sequence). Trimming cost V 5 bases and J 6 bases, with 14 bases left between them. The CDR3 loop spans 13 amino acids. Here the CDR3 reads CAWGTPAGQPQHF. The DNA for the CDR3 is TGTGCCTGGGGGACGCCCGCGGGTCAGCCCCAGCATTTT.

This clone has only one observation. The chain uses TRBV7-9 and TRBJ2-7; 7 nucleotides agree with TRBD2. CDR1 and CDR2 from the germline V gene are SEHNR and FQNEAQ (reference sequence). The CDR3 spans 14 residues. V shed 2 bases, J shed 2 bases, and the junction held 3 bases outside the gene matches. This CDR3 reads CASSLSAGAYEQYF. CDR3 nucleotide sequence: TGTGCCAGCAGCTTATCTGCGGGGGCCTACGAGCAGTACTTC.

V gene TRBV18 combines with J gene TRBJ2-5, with 15 bases fitting TRBD2. Germline CDR1 KGHSH, CDR2 LQKENI. Losses at the gene ends were 3 bases for V and 5 bases for J; bases not matched to a gene: 4. This CDR3 comprises 16 residues. The CDR3 DNA follows: TGTGCCAGCTCACCCGGACTAGCGGGAGGGATTGAGACCCAGTACTTC. It translates to CASSPGLAGGIETQYF.

The chain combines TRBV7-2 with TRBJ2-1; D gene uncertain. V shed 3 bases and J shed 6 bases, with 24 bases lying between them. From germline, CDR1 is SGHTA and CDR2 FQGNSA. This CDR3 spans 18 amino acids. CDR3 region: CASSFSIRRLEGGNEQFF. The CDR3 coding sequence is TGTGCCAGCAGCTTTTCTATTCGTCGGCTAGAAGGTGGCAATGAGCAGTTCTTC.

In nucleotides, the CDR3 is TGTGCCAGCAGTCCCACTAGCGGCCAAACCTACGAGCAGTACTTC. This codes for CASSPTSGQTYEQYF. The genes are TRBV6-5 and TRBJ2-7; TRBD2 aligns across 8 bases. This CDR3 is built from 15 residues. The trim removed 5 bases at V and 2 bases at J, leaving 8 bases unmatched. The germline V gene has CDR1 MNHEY and CDR2 SVGAGI.

This chain connects TRBV5-4 to TRBJ2-3; 12 bases are a match to TRBD2. The germline gives CDR1 SGHNT, CDR2 YYREEE (reference sequence). The CDR3 length is 15 residues. V shed 0 bases and J 4 bases; nucleotides not matched to a gene: 0. CDR3 sequence: CASSLASGGADTQYF. For the CDR3, the DNA is TGTGCCAGCAGCTTGGCTAGCGGGGGGGCAGATACGCAGTATTTT.

The chain uses TRBV18 and TRBJ2-7, with D unresolved. With 3 bases removed from V and 0 bases from J, the gap between germline ends came to 9 bases. The length of the CDR3 is 14 residues. Per germline, CDR1 KGHSH and CDR2 LQKENI. Here the CDR3 DNA reads TGTGCCAGCTCACCCACTCCGAGCTCCTACGAGCAGTACTTC. Translating it yields CASSPTPSSYEQYF.

This clone has more than one count but fewer than ten. The chain uses TRBV6-6 and TRBJ2-7, with TRBD2 identical over 8 bases. Per germline, CDR1 MNHNY and CDR2 SVGAGI (reference sequence). CDR3 length equals 16 residues. Germline trimming cut 5 bases from V and 2 bases from J; bases unmatched to any gene: 11. The CDR3 sequence: CASSPSTSGRPYEQYF. The CDR3 DNA is TGTGCCAGCAGTCCAAGCACTAGCGGCCGACCCTACGAGCAGTACTTC.

The rearrangement joins TRBV5-4 to TRBJ2-1; 7 nucleotides agree with TRBD1. CDR1 and CDR2 from the germline V gene are SGHNT and YYREEE (reference sequence). The CDR3 is 16 residues long. Losses at the gene ends were 1 base for V and 3 bases for J; bases not matched to a gene: 7. The DNA for the CDR3 is TGTGCCAGCAGCTTGAAGTCAGGGGGTAACTACAATGAGCAGTTCTTC. Encoded protein: CASSLKSGGNYNEQFF.

The V call is TRBV27, the J call TRBJ1-1, with D unresolved. The CDR3 is 13 amino acids. Looked up from germline, CDR1 is MNHEY and CDR2 is SMNVEV (reference sequence). V was cut by 4 bases and J by 0 bases, with 6 bases left in between. The CDR3 DNA follows: TGTGCCAGCAGTTCAAATCTGAACACTGAAGCTTTCTTT. Its protein is CASSSNLNTEAFF.

This chain connects TRBV6-5 to TRBJ2-7; TRBD1 matches 7 bases. V was clipped by 8 bases and J by 2 bases; unmatched bases: 6. This CDR3 has 13 amino acids. CDR1 is MNHEY, CDR2 SVGAGI, per germline. This chain's CDR3 is CASYGTVTYEQYF. Written as DNA, the CDR3 is TGTGCCAGCTACGGGACAGTCACCTACGAGCAGTACTTC.

The count of this clone is one. The chain couples TRBV11-3 to TRBJ1-1; 8 bases line up with TRBD1. With 4 bases clipped from V and 5 bases from J, the junction kept 6 bases outside the gene matches. This CDR3 has 14 amino acids. CDR1 and CDR2 from the germline V gene are SGHNT and YENEEA. CDR3 DNA sequence: TGTGCCAGCAGCTCACAGGGGGGGATGACTGAAGCTTTCTTT. Its protein is CASSSQGGMTEAFF.

This chain links TRBV6-5 with TRBJ1-1; tentative D call: TRBD1 (6 bases). CDR1 and CDR2 (germline): MNHEY, SVGAGI. V was trimmed by 9 bases and J by 4 bases, leaving 18 bases between them. There are 14 residues in the CDR3. The DNA for the CDR3 is TGTGCCAGTGTACAGGGAGCGGGGGGCACTGAAGCTTTCTTT. Translating gives CASVQGAGGTEAFF.

The rearrangement joins TRBV24-1 to TRBJ1-2, with D tentatively TRBD1 (5 bases). This CDR3 has 19 amino acids. The germline CDR1 and CDR2 sequences are KGHDR and SFDVKD. Trimming took off 2 bases at V and 7 bases at J, with 28 bases between the two ends. CDR3 in DNA: TGTGCCACCAGTGATTATTGTCGTAACGGCGGACACATCTTCACTGGCTACACCTTC. Translation gives CATSDYCRNGGHIFTGYTF.

The chain recombines TRBV28 with TRBJ1-1; 7 bases are shared with TRBD1. The ends lost 7 bases at V and 11 bases at J; junction bases unmatched: 13. The CDR3 sequence is 13 residues long. CDR1 MDHEN and CDR2 SYDVKM come from the germline V gene. The CDR3 sequence: CASTPRRVQGAFF. The DNA for the CDR3 is TGTGCCAGCACTCCAAGGAGGGTACAGGGGGCTTTCTTT. Using reference TRBV28 and TRBJ1-1 for the parts outside the CDR3, the full variable domain is DVKVTQSSRYLVKRTGEKVFLECVQDMDHENMFWYRQDPGLGLRLIYFSYDVKMKEKGDIPEGYSVSREKKERFSLILESASTNQTSMYLCASTPRRVQGAFFGQGTRLTVV.

V gene TRBV20-1 combines with J gene TRBJ2-1; 13 bases fit TRBD2. This CDR3 is built from 16 residues. V trimming: 3 bases; J trimming: 7 bases; junction bases outside the gene matches: 9. Germline CDR1 DFQATT, CDR2 SNEGSKA (reference sequence). The CDR3, as DNA: TGCAGTGCTAGTGGACTAGCGGGAGCGTTGTGGAATGAGCAGTTCTTC. Translated: CSASGLAGALWNEQFF.

CDR3 DNA: TGTGCCAGTAGTATGTCGGACTATAGCAATCAGCCCCAGCATTTT. It encodes CASSMSDYSNQPQHF. The J gene is TRBJ1-5, the V gene TRBV19; no reliable D call. CDR3 length: 15 residues. The germline gives CDR1 LNHDA, CDR2 SQIVND (reference sequence). The ends were cut back, 3 bases at V and 0 bases at J, with 9 bases in the middle.

The rearrangement links TRBV6-6 to TRBJ1-2; D is unresolved. With 3 bases removed from V and 1 base from J, the gap between germline ends came to 12 bases. The CDR3 extends over 15 amino acids. The germline V gene encodes CDR1 MNHNY and CDR2 SVGAGI (reference sequence). CDR3 in DNA: TGTGCCAGCAGTTATGCCGGGAGAAATAACTATGGCTACACCTTC. This encodes CASSYAGRNNYGYTF.

The chain is built from TRBV6-5 and TRBJ2-7; 7 nucleotides match TRBD2. With V trimmed by 6 bases and J by 5 bases, 7 bases remained unmatched. The CDR3 runs to 13 residues. Germline CDR1 is MNHEY and CDR2 is SVGAGI. The CDR3 here is CASRPRRGNEQYF. CDR3 bases: TGTGCCAGCAGACCTAGGCGGGGGAACGAGCAGTACTTC.

The chain combines TRBV11-2 with TRBJ1-1; unclear D gene. The germline gives CDR1 SGHAT, CDR2 FQNNGV. The CDR3 has 17 residues. V lost 3 bases to trimming and J lost 1 base, with 18 bases between them. The DNA of the CDR3 is TGTGCCAGCAGCTTCCCAGCCGATGGTAGCGGGAACACTGAAGCTTTCTTT. Amino acid sequence: CASSFPADGSGNTEAFF.

The J gene is TRBJ1-2, the V gene TRBV15, with 8 bases fitting TRBD1. The germline gives CDR1 LNHNV, CDR2 YYDKDF (reference sequence). The V segment lost 5 bases and the J segment 8 bases; nucleotides outside the gene matches: 7. The CDR3 length is 13 residues. CDR3 DNA: TGTGCCACCAGCGTCCAGGGGGCGTGGGGCTACACCTTC. Translation gives CATSVQGAWGYTF.